The 31 T cell receptor beta chains presented below share a single source sample, sequenced in a study of OX40 agonist ivuxolimab in advanced cancers. The table came from immunoSEQ multiplex PCR; TCRdb's copy has only in-frame clones and leaves some out. The data hold more than 45,000 clones, with roughly nine tenths observed a single time. The sample here was CD4+ or CD8+ T cells sorted from blood, taken in a trial of the OX40 agonist ivuxolimab. These receptors came from an adult with an advanced solid tumor such as melanoma, head and neck, liver or kidney cancer.

The CDR3 DNA follows: TGTGCCAGTAGTATCGAAGGATCGGACTATGGCTACACCTTC. It translates to CASSIEGSDYGYTF. The chain joins TRBV19 to TRBJ1-2; no firm D call. The CDR3 has 14 residues. Trimming removed 3 bases at V and 3 bases at J, with 11 bases between. CDR1 and CDR2 from the germline V gene are LNHDA and SQIVND (reference sequence).

The genes are TRBV28 and TRBJ2-7; the match to TRBD1 covers 7 bases. The CDR3 is 13 residues long. With V trimmed by 6 bases and J by 5 bases, 7 bases remained unmatched. Germline values: CDR1 MDHEN, CDR2 SYDVKM. The CDR3 loop reads CASRWLTGNEQYF. CDR3 bases: TGTGCCAGCAGGTGGCTGACAGGGAACGAGCAGTACTTC.

The table lists this clone with a count of one. V gene TRBV2 combines with J gene TRBJ2-1; D ambiguous. Germline V lookup: CDR1 SNHLY, CDR2 FYNNEI. V dropped 7 bases and J dropped 3 bases, with 7 bases sitting between them. CDR3 size: 12 residues. CDR3 in DNA: TGTGCCAGCAATGGGAACTACAATGAGCAGTTCTTC. Translating gives CASNGNYNEQFF.

This rearrangement joins TRBV7-9 to TRBJ1-4, with D uncertain. Germline lookup yields CDR1 SEHNR and CDR2 FQNEAQ (reference sequence). The CDR3 spans 12 residues. The V gene lost 5 bases and the J gene lost 8 bases, with 9 bases spanning the gap. CDR3 sequence reads: CASSVEGEKLFF. The CDR3 coding sequence is TGTGCCAGCAGCGTGGAAGGCGAAAAACTGTTTTTT. Combining the CDR3 with reference TRBV7-9 and TRBJ1-4 gives the whole variable domain DTGVSQNPRHKITKRGQNVTFRCDPISEHNRLYWYRQTLGQGPEFLTYFQNEAQLEKSRLLSDRFSAERPKGSFSTLEIQRTEQGDSAMYLCASSVEGEKLFFGSGTQLSVL.

The chain links TRBV5-6 to TRBJ1-3, with a tentative D call TRBD1 (5 bases). Germline V gene lookup returns CDR1 SGHDT and CDR2 YYEEEE. The CDR3 covers 14 residues. V lost 1 base and J lost 1, with 6 bases in between. The chain's CDR3 is CASSLRGSGNTIYF. The CDR3 DNA reads TGTGCCAGCAGCTTGCGGGGGTCTGGAAACACCATATATTTT.

CDR3 in amino acids: CASSQGLGANEQYV. CDR3 sequence (DNA): TGCGCCAGCAGCCAAGGCTTGGGGGCGAACGAGCAGTACGTC. V is TRBV4-1 and J is TRBJ2-7, with D possibly being TRBD1 (6 bases). The germline V and J ends were trimmed by 1 base and 5 bases, with 12 bases remaining between them. This CDR3 has 14 amino acids. Germline loops: CDR1 MGHRA, CDR2 YSYEKL.

This clone was counted a few times. As DNA, the CDR3 is TGCAGCGTTGTGGTGGGAAACACCGGGGAGCTGTTTTTT. Its translation: CSVVVGNTGELFF. The rearrangement links TRBV29-1 to TRBJ2-2, with D unclear. Trimming shortened V by 4 bases and J by 2 bases, and 8 bases separated the two germline ends. The CDR3 spans 13 residues. Germline values: CDR1 SQVTM, CDR2 ANQGSEA.

This clone came up once. CDR3 loop: CASILNTPGKNEQFF. The CDR3 DNA is TGTGCCAGCATTTTGAACACCCCCGGTAAGAATGAGCAGTTCTTC. The chain employs TRBV6-5 and TRBJ2-1; D is uncertain. CDR3 length equals 15 residues. Germline CDR1 is MNHEY and CDR2 is SVGAGI. The V end lost 7 bases, the J end lost 7 bases, and 20 bases lay between the germline ends.

This rearrangement joins TRBV6-5 to TRBJ1-2; TRBD1 matches at 8 bases. This CDR3 has 15 amino acids. The germline V gene encodes CDR1 MNHEY and CDR2 SVGAGI. V was clipped by 2 bases and J by 8 bases; unmatched bases: 10. CDR3 in amino acids: CASSYQDRGDRGYTF. DNA of the CDR3: TGTGCCAGCAGTTACCAAGACAGGGGTGATCGGGGCTACACCTTC.

The rearrangement links TRBV4-1 to TRBJ2-2, with 8 bases fitting TRBD2. Germline V lookup: CDR1 MGHRA, CDR2 YSYEKL. V shed 0 bases and J 3 bases; nucleotides not matched to a gene: 9. The CDR3 runs to 18 residues. CDR3 loop: CASSQDGASGLHTGELFF. The CDR3 DNA follows: TGCGCCAGCAGCCAAGATGGGGCTAGCGGGCTTCACACCGGGGAGCTGTTTTTT.

The sample holds many counts of this clone. The rearrangement links TRBV6-4 to TRBJ2-3; 10 bases fit TRBD1. The trim removed 2 bases at V and 4 bases at J, leaving 0 bases unmatched. Per germline, CDR1 MRHNA and CDR2 SNTAGT. CDR3 length: 14 residues. CDR3 residues: CASSDGQGADTQYF. As DNA, the CDR3 is TGTGCCAGCAGTGACGGACAGGGGGCAGATACGCAGTATTTT.

This clone has a single count. The chain is built from TRBV5-5 and TRBJ2-6; possible D gene TRBD2, 5 bases. The V end was cut by 1 base, the J end by 0 bases, with 14 bases between. The length of the CDR3 is 18 residues. Germline lookup yields CDR1 SGHKS and CDR2 YYEKEE (reference sequence). CDR3 in DNA: TGTGCCAGCAGCTTGACGTCCGGACTCCCCTCTGGGGCCAACGTCCTGACTTTC. Encoded protein: CASSLTSGLPSGANVLTF.

The J gene is TRBJ1-1, the V gene TRBV5-1; D is ambiguous. The CDR3 is 11 amino acids. Per the germline V gene, CDR1 is SGHRS and CDR2 is YFSETQ. V was shortened by 5 bases and J by 1 base, with 3 bases between the two germline ends. The CDR3 DNA reads as TGCGCCAGCAGGACGAACACTGAAGCTTTCTTT. Protein sequence: CASRTNTEAFF. Supplemented by reference TRBV5-1 and TRBJ1-1, the full variable domain reads KAGVTQTPRYLIKTRGQQVTLSCSPISGHRSVSWYQQTPGQGLQFLFEYFSETQRNKGNFPGRFSGRQFSNSRSEMNVSTLELGDSALYLCASRTNTEAFFGQGTRLTVV.

The chain links TRBV27 to TRBJ2-5; D gene unclear. The germline V gene encodes CDR1 MNHEY and CDR2 SMNVEV (reference sequence). The ends were cut back, 6 bases at V and 9 bases at J, with 17 bases in the middle. CDR3 length: 13 amino acids. The CDR3 spells CASRPGPGRAQYF. CDR3 in DNA: TGTGCCAGCAGACCCGGCCCTGGAAGGGCCCAGTACTTC.

The chain has TRBV27 and TRBJ2-7; 12 nucleotides match TRBD2. This CDR3 region has 14 residues. V shed 3 bases, J shed 5 bases, and the junction held 2 bases outside the gene matches. From germline, CDR1 is MNHEY and CDR2 SMNVEV (reference sequence). CDR3 in DNA: TGTGCCAGCAGTTTCTCTAGCGGGAGGGACGAGCAGTACTTC. Encoded protein: CASSFSSGRDEQYF.

The chain has TRBV6-6 and TRBJ2-7; TRBD1 might be the D (6 bases). The CDR3 is 14 residues long. Germline V gene data show CDR1 as MNHNY and CDR2 as SVGAGI (reference sequence). V gave up 0 bases and J gave up 0 bases, with 6 bases separating them. In DNA form, the CDR3 reads TGTGCCAGCAGTTACTCGGACAGCTCCTACGAGCAGTACTTC. Residues: CASSYSDSSYEQYF.

This chain uses TRBV5-5 with TRBJ2-7, with D tentatively TRBD1 (6 bases). CDR3 size: 14 residues. Germline lookup yields CDR1 SGHKS and CDR2 YYEKEE (reference sequence). V lost 4 bases, J lost 0 bases, and 11 bases lay in between. Written as DNA, the CDR3 is TGTGCCAGCAGCGGGGGCCTCTTCTCCTACGAGCAGTACTTC. Its protein product is CASSGGLFSYEQYF. The variable domain in full, completed from reference TRBV5-5 and TRBJ2-7, reads DAGVTQSPTHLIKTRGQQVTLRCSPISGHKSVSWYQQVLGQGPQFIFQYYEKEERGRGNFPDRFSARQFPNYSSELNVNALLLGDSALYLCASSGGLFSYEQYFGPGTRLTVT.

The chain uses TRBV19 and TRBJ2-3; D is perhaps TRBD2 (5 bases). Trimming removed 1 base at V and 7 bases at J, with 9 bases between. This CDR3 contains 13 residues. CDR1 is LNHDA and CDR2 is SQIVND in the germline V gene (reference sequence). CDR3 sequence: CASSIVASNTQYF. For the CDR3, the DNA is TGTGCCAGTAGTATAGTAGCGTCAAATACGCAGTATTTT.

The rearrangement uses TRBV5-6 and TRBJ2-6, with D unclear. Germline CDR1 reads SGHDT; CDR2 reads YYEEEE. V lost 0 bases to trimming and J lost 2 bases, with 9 bases between them. This CDR3 comprises 16 residues. The chain's CDR3 is CASSLGGGAGANVLTF. The CDR3 DNA reads as TGTGCCAGCAGCTTGGGTGGCGGAGCTGGGGCCAACGTCCTGACTTTC.

This chain links TRBV6-1 with TRBJ1-5; the D gene is possibly TRBD1 (6 bases). Trimming stripped 1 base from V and 0 bases from J, with 16 bases between. Germline V gene lookup returns CDR1 MNHNS and CDR2 SASEGT. The CDR3 sequence is 18 residues long. The CDR3 DNA reads as TGTGCCAGCAGTGAAGGTCCGACAGGACTTTATAGCAATCAGCCCCAGCATTTT. Its translation is CASSEGPTGLYSNQPQHF.

This chain links TRBV10-2 with TRBJ2-7; no firm D call. V lost 3 bases, J lost 4 bases, and 10 bases lay in between. Looked up from germline, CDR1 is WSHSY and CDR2 is SAAADI. This CDR3 region has 13 residues. The CDR3: CASSEHGAYEQYF. The CDR3 DNA reads as TGCGCCAGCAGTGAACACGGCGCGTACGAGCAGTACTTC.

The rearrangement links TRBV5-6 to TRBJ2-7; D unclear. Looked up from germline, CDR1 is SGHDT and CDR2 is YYEEEE. CDR3 length: 15 residues. V was trimmed by 2 bases and J by 2 bases, leaving 14 bases between them. The chain's CDR3 is CASSFSVGRAYEQYF. DNA for the CDR3: TGTGCCAGCAGCTTTTCGGTCGGCAGAGCCTACGAGCAGTACTTC.

The rearrangement uses TRBV27 and TRBJ2-1; TRBD2 aligns across 8 bases. This CDR3 spans 15 amino acids. CDR1 and CDR2 (germline): MNHEY, SMNVEV (reference sequence). With 5 bases clipped from V and 3 bases from J, the junction kept 6 bases outside the gene matches. The CDR3 sequence is CASSIGGAGYNEQFF. The CDR3 DNA sequence: TGTGCCAGCAGTATCGGGGGGGCCGGCTACAATGAGCAGTTCTTC.

This chain uses TRBV13 with TRBJ1-3; D possibly corresponds to TRBD1 (6 bases). The CDR3 has 16 amino acids. The germline V gene has CDR1 PRHDT and CDR2 FYEKMQ (reference sequence). V lost 4 bases and J 4 bases, leaving 17 bases between the germline ends. Written as DNA, the CDR3 is TGTGCCAGCAGCTCAGCCACAGGGACGAAGGGAAACACCATATATTTT. Translating it yields CASSSATGTKGNTIYF.

This chain uses TRBV29-1 with TRBJ2-1; TRBD2 matches 10 bases. Germline lookup yields CDR1 SQVTM and CDR2 ANQGSEA. This CDR3 is built from 13 residues. V lost 6 bases, J lost 6 bases, and 5 bases stayed unmatched. CDR3 coding DNA: TGCAGCGTCCCAGCGGGAGGGGGCAATGAGCAGTTCTTC. This translates into CSVPAGGGNEQFF.

The sample holds one count of this clone. DNA for the CDR3: TGTGCCAGCTCCGAAGGGGTGGAGTACGAGCAGTACGTC. Translation gives CASSEGVEYEQYV. The rearrangement uses TRBV19 and TRBJ2-7, with D perhaps TRBD1 (5 bases). V gave up 9 bases and J gave up 4 bases, with 16 bases separating them. Germline loops: CDR1 LNHDA, CDR2 SQIVND (reference sequence). The CDR3 extends over 13 amino acids.

V is TRBV28 and J is TRBJ1-5; unclear D gene. CDR1 is MDHEN and CDR2 is SYDVKM in the germline V gene. Trimming stripped 5 bases from V and 4 bases from J, with 15 bases between. The CDR3 is 15 amino acids. In nucleotides, the CDR3 is TGTGCCAGCAGTCAAACAGACCGCCGGAATCAGCCCCAGCATTTT. Its protein product is CASSQTDRRNQPQHF.

V usage is TRBV4-3 and J usage is TRBJ2-1, with D possibly matching TRBD1 (5 bases). V shed 0 bases and J shed 3 bases, with 12 bases lying between them. In germline, CDR1 is LGHNA, CDR2 YSLEER. The CDR3 has 16 amino acids. In DNA, the CDR3 is TGCGCCAGCAGCCAAGATTGGGCAGGGCTCTACAATGAGCAGTTCTTC. Encoded protein: CASSQDWAGLYNEQFF.

This clone was seen once. This sample also contains other DNA sequences that code for the same CDR3. J is TRBJ2-5 and V is TRBV25-1; D unresolved. V gave up 8 bases and J gave up 5 bases, with 9 bases separating them. The CDR3 sequence is 11 residues long. Germline V gene sequence: CDR1 MGHDK, CDR2 SYGVNS. The CDR3 spells CASAGEETQYF. The CDR3 DNA sequence: TGTGCCAGCGCCGGTGAGGAGACCCAGTACTTC.

The CDR3 bases are TGTGCCTGGAGGTGGGGCCTAGCGGGCTATGAGCAGTTCTTC. This translates into CAWRWGLAGYEQFF. The V gene is TRBV30, the J gene TRBJ2-1; the match to TRBD2 covers 8 bases. The V gene end was trimmed by 3 bases and the J gene end by 8 bases; junction bases not matched to a gene: 9. The CDR3 sequence is 14 residues long. Per germline, CDR1 GTSNPN and CDR2 SVGIG (reference sequence). The complete variable domain, with remaining parts taken from reference TRBV30 and TRBJ2-1, reads SQTIHQWPATLVQPVGSPLSLECTVEGTSNPNLYWYRQAAGRGLQLLFYSVGIGQISSEVPQNLSASRPQDRQFILSSKKLLLSDSGFYLCAWRWGLAGYEQFFGPGTRLTVL.

V is TRBV10-3 and J is TRBJ1-2, with D maybe TRBD1 (5 bases). CDR3 length: 11 amino acids. The V and J ends lost 8 bases and 7 bases respectively, with 11 bases between them. CDR1 and CDR2 (germline): ENHRY, SYGVKD. The CDR3 DNA sequence: TGTGCCATCGGGAGGGACGGTGGCTACACCTTC. This gives the protein CAIGRDGGYTF.